This T cell receptor beta chain was profiled in a study of T cells in Graves' hyperthyroidism and ophthalmopathy. TCR beta CDR3 regions were amplified from RNA. With the HTBI primer set, the TCR CDR3 went through a first round of RT-PCR. Each CDR3 protein is one row after TCRdb ran MiXCR on the multiplex PCR reads. The sample has some 490,000 distinct CDR3 sequences, 15% to 20% seen once. Germline CDR1 reads SGHVS; CDR2 reads FQNEAQ. This CDR3 has 14 residues. The V end lost 3 bases, the J end lost 4 bases, and 12 bases lay between the germline ends. Diagnoses were established using clinical symptoms, serum thyroxine and TRAb, thyroid ultrasound and orbital computed tomography. The authors took PBMCs from over 8.5 ml fresh peripheral blood. Overall study findings and caveats: Blood also carried most thyroid clonotypes expanded above 0.001. Ophthalmopathy, which appeared later, was predicted by the model a median 6.5 months before onset.

A few counts support this clonotype. The antigen is not known. The sequence derives from a woman aged 25 to 39 with Graves' ophthalmopathy. The V gene is TRBV7-8, the J gene TRBJ1-1; tentatively, D is TRBD1 (5 bases). Sequencing was performed on blood. The CDR3 sequence is CASSFSSGSTEAFF. In DNA, the CDR3 is TGTGCCAGCAGCTTCAGTTCAGGGAGCACTGAAGCTTTCTTT.